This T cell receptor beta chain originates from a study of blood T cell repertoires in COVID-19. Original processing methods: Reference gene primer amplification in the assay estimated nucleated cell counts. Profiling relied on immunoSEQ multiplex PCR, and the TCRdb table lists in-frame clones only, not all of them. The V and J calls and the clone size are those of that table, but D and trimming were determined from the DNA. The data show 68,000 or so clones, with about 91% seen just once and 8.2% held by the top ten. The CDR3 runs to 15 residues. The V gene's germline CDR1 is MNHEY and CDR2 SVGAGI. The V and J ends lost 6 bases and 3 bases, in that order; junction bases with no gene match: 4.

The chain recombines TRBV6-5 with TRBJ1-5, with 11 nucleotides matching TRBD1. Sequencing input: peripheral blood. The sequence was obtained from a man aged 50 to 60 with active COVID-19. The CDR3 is CASSPDRGPNQPQHF. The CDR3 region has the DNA TGTGCCAGCAGCCCGGACAGGGGGCCCAATCAGCCCCAGCATTTT.